Listed below are T cell receptor beta chains from one sample, sequenced in a study of cytomegalovirus exposure and HLA in healthy donors. Repertoires were generated with immunoSEQ multiplex PCR, while TCRdb's copy carries only in-frame clones and drops some. The table includes 200,000 or so clones, around 85% detected once. What was sequenced was PBMCs. Receptor source: a human donor in good health. Each CDR3 is given with its conserved first and last residue. A D gene is named only where the DNA matches it firmly. Clone size is not always given. Where it is, it says once, few, many or a class for expanded clones.

TRBJ2-6	TRBV28	NA	TRBD1	TGTGCCAGCAGTTCCCGAAGCGGGGACAGGGTCCGCTCTGGGGCCAACGTCCTGACTTTC	CASSSRSGDRVRSGANVLTF
TRBJ2-1	TRBV7-2	NA	TRBD2	TGTGCCAGCAGCTTACAAGCGGGACGGCGGCATGAGCAGTTCTTC	CASSLQAGRRHEQFF
TRBJ2-3	TRBV28	NA	NA	TGTGCCAGCAGTTTGGGCAGCACAGATACGCAGTATTTT	CASSLGSTDTQYF
TRBJ1-5	TRBV18	NA	TRBD1	TGTGCCAGCTCACCCGACAGGGCAAGCAATCAGCCCCAGCATTTT	CASSPDRASNQPQHF
TRBJ1-1	TRBV14	NA	NA	TGTGCCAGCAGCCAAGAGGCGAACACTGAAGCTTTCTTT	CASSQEANTEAFF
TRBJ2-3	TRBV9	NA	TRBD2	TGTGCCAGCAGCGTAGCCCCTAGCGGGAGGGGGCCCACAGATACGCAGTATTTT	CASSVAPSGRGPTDTQYF
TRBJ1-2	TRBV2	NA	NA	TGTGCCAGCAGGGGAGGGAACTACACCTTC	CASRGGNYTF
TRBJ2-3	TRBV28	NA	NA	TGTGCCAGCACTACCCCGTCGAGGGATAGCACAGATACGCAGTATTTT	CASTTPSRDSTDTQYF
TRBJ1-1	TRBV7-9	once	NA	TGTGCCAGCAGCTTAGAGCCAGGGACAAGGACTGAAGCTTTCTTT	CASSLEPGTRTEAFF
TRBJ2-7	TRBV5-1	NA	NA	TGCGCCAGCAGCTTCGAGGGGGAATACGAGCAGTACTTC	CASSFEGEYEQYF
TRBJ2-7	TRBV10-1	NA	TRBD2	TGCGCCAGCAGCAACGCTAGCGGACGCTCCTACGAGCAGTACTTC	CASSNASGRSYEQYF
TRBJ1-1	TRBV7-3	NA	TRBD1	TGTGCCAGCAGCTTAAAAGGCCACGGACAGGGAACGGCTGAAGCTTTCTTT	CASSLKGHGQGTAEAFF
TRBJ2-3	TRBV28	NA	NA	TGTGCCAGCAGTTTACACGCCACTAGCACAGATACGCAGTATTTT	CASSLHATSTDTQYF
TRBJ1-1	TRBV7-9	NA	TRBD1	TGTGCCAGCAGACCCGACAGGGGAGGCAGGAACACTGAAGCTTTCTTT	CASRPDRGGRNTEAFF
TRBJ2-7	TRBV6-1	NA	TRBD2	TGTGCCACCCAAGAGAGGCTAGCGGGAGTGAACGAGCAGTACTTC	CATQERLAGVNEQYF
TRBJ2-1	TRBV4-1	NA	TRBD2	TGCGCCAGCAGCCAACTGAAGAGCGGGACTGGCTACAATGAGCAGTTCTTC	CASSQLKSGTGYNEQFF
TRBJ2-1	TRBV27	NA	NA	TGTGCCAGCAGGACAGATACGAGCTCCTACAATGAGCAGTTCTTC	CASRTDTSSYNEQFF
TRBJ2-7	TRBV25-1	NA	NA	TGTGCCAGCAGTGAATACACAACCTACGAGCAGTACTTC	CASSEYTTYEQYF
TRBJ2-3	TRBV25-1	NA	NA	TGTGCCAGCAGTTCTGGAGGGACAGATACGCAGTATTTT	CASSSGGTDTQYF
TRBJ2-7	TRBV6-5	few	TRBD2	TGTGCCAGCAGCCGCGGGAGCGAGCAGTACTTC	CASSRGSEQYF
TRBJ2-7	TRBV6-6	NA	TRBD2	TGTGCCAGCAAAATCCGGACTAGCGGCTCCTACGAGCAGTACTTC	CASKIRTSGSYEQYF
TRBJ2-1	TRBV7-3	NA	TRBD2	TGTGCCAGCAGCTTAAAGGGACTAGGCAATGAGCAGTTCTTC	CASSLKGLGNEQFF
TRBJ2-7	TRBV5-3	few	TRBD2	TGTGCCAGAAGCTTGGGACTAGCGGGAGAGGCCTGCGAGCAGTACTTC	CARSLGLAGEACEQYF
TRBJ1-4	TRBV30	NA	TRBD1	TGTGCCTGGAGCGCAAGGACAGGGGAAAAACTGTTTTTT	CAWSARTGEKLFF
TRBJ2-5	TRBV29-1	NA	NA	TGCAGCGTTTCAACAGGGGGAGGGGAGACCCAGTACTTC	CSVSTGGGETQYF
TRBJ1-5	TRBV19	NA	NA	TGTGCCAGCTGGATGGAGGGCCAGCCCCAGCATTTT	CASWMEGQPQHF
TRBJ2-4	TRBV28	NA	NA	TGTGCCAGCCTCGGGCTGGGGGGTATTCAGTACTTC	CASLGLGGIQYF
TRBJ2-5	TRBV7-9	NA	TRBD1	TGTGCCAGCAGCTTTAAGACAGGGGGCATTCAAGAGACCCAGTACTTC	CASSFKTGGIQETQYF
TRBJ2-1	TRBV21-1	NA	NA	TGTGCCAGCATCCTTAGTCGAGACGGGAGCTCCTACAATGAGCAGTTCTTC	CASILSRDGSSYNEQFF
TRBJ2-5	TRBV5-1	NA	NA	TGCGCCAGCAGCTTGACGTGGGCAGATCAAGAGACCCAGTACTTC	CASSLTWADQETQYF
TRBJ1-1	TRBV9	NA	NA	TGTGCCAGCAGCGTAGGACACCTGAACACTGAAGCTTTCTTT	CASSVGHLNTEAFF
TRBJ2-7	TRBV5-6	NA	TRBD2	TGTGCCAGCAGCTTACCCGGGACTAGCGGGACCTACGAGCAGTACTTC	CASSLPGTSGTYEQYF
TRBJ1-1	TRBV11-2	once	TRBD1	TGTGCCAGCAGCTCCGTACAGACAGGGTTTACTGAAGCTTTCTTT	CASSSVQTGFTEAFF
TRBJ1-4	TRBV18	NA	NA	TGTGCCAGCTCACCACCAGGTAGCGGGTTTGGTGAAAAACTGTTTTTT	CASSPPGSGFGEKLFF
TRBJ2-2	TRBV5-1	NA	NA	TGCGCCAGCAGCACCGACACTAACACCGGGGAGCTGTTTTTT	CASSTDTNTGELFF
TRBJ2-7	TRBV7-2	NA	TRBD2	TGTGCCAGCAGCTTCGGACTAGCGGGACTCTACGAGCAGTACTTC	CASSFGLAGLYEQYF
TRBJ2-7	TRBV9	NA	NA	TGTGCCAGCAGCGTAGAGGAGAGGGGGGGGTACGAGCAGTACTTC	CASSVEERGGYEQYF
TRBJ2-4	TRBV16	NA	NA	TGTGCCAGCAGCCAATTCCAGGGGCTAGCGGTTACCAAAAACATTCAGTACTTC	CASSQFQGLAVTKNIQYF
TRBJ2-2	TRBV30	few	TRBD2	TGTGCCTGGAGTGTAGCGGGAGGGGAAAACACCGGGGAGCTGTTTTTT	CAWSVAGGENTGELFF
TRBJ1-5	TRBV10-3	NA	NA	TGTGCCATCAGTGGACAGGTCACCCAGCCCCAGCATTTT	CAISGQVTQPQHF
TRBJ2-2	TRBV27	once	NA	TGTGCCAGCAGTTTAGTACAGGGAAGGTCCGGGGAGCTGTTTTTT	CASSLVQGRSGELFF
TRBJ2-7	TRBV4-1	NA	NA	TGCGCCAGCAGCCAAGAACTACGGCCGACCTACGAGCAGTACTTC	CASSQELRPTYEQYF
TRBJ2-7	TRBV28	NA	TRBD2	TGTGCCAGCAGTTTATTGGTTCGGGAGGGAGCGGGCGAGCAGTACTTC	CASSLLVREGAGEQYF
TRBJ2-5	TRBV5-8	few	NA	TGTGCCAGCAGCTTCCCCACTGTGGGTAGCGGATTCCAAGAGACCCAGTACTTC	CASSFPTVGSGFQETQYF
TRBJ2-1	TRBV28	NA	TRBD2	TGTGCCAGCAGTCTTGGACTAGCGTATGGCAATGAGCAGTTCTTC	CASSLGLAYGNEQFF
TRBJ1-2	TRBV6-5	NA	NA	TGTGCCAGCAGTTACTCCGGGGGGACTAGCTATGGCTACACCTTC	CASSYSGGTSYGYTF
TRBJ2-1	TRBV4-1	few	NA	TGCGCCAGCAGCCACTCCGTGACATTCTACAATGAGCAGTTCTTC	CASSHSVTFYNEQFF
TRBJ1-1	TRBV5-6	few	NA	TGTGCCAGCAGCTTGCCTACAGGCTTCACTGAAGCTTTCTTT	CASSLPTGFTEAFF